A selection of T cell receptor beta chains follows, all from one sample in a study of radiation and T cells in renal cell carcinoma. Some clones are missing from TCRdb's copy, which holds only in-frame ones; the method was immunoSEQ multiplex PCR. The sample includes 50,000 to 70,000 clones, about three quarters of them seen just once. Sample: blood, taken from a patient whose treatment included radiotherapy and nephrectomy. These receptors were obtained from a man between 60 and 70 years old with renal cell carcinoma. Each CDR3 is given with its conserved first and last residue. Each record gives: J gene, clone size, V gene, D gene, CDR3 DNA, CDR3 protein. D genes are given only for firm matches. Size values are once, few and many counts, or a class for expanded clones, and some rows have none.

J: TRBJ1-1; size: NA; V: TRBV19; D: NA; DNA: TGTGCCAGTAGTAACCACAGGGTCAACACTGAAGCTTTCTTT; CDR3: CASSNHRVNTEAFF
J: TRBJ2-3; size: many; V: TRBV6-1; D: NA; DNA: TGTGCCAGCAGTGAAGCGGCAGGGAATTCAGATACGCAGTATTTT; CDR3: CASSEAAGNSDTQYF
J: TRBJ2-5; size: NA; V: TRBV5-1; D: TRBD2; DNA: TGCGCCAGCAGCCCCACTAGCGGGGGGGGAGAGACCCAGTACTTC; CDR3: CASSPTSGGGETQYF
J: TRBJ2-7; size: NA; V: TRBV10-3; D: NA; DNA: TGTGCCATCAGTGCCGCGACAGGCTCCGAGCAGTACTTC; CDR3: CAISAATGSEQYF
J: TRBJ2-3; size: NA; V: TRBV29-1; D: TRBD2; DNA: TGCAGCGTTGAAGCGGGGGGAAGCACAGATACGCAGTATTTT; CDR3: CSVEAGGSTDTQYF
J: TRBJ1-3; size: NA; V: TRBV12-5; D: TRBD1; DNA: TGTGCTAGTGGTTTGCAGGGGGCTTCTGGAAACACCATATATTTT; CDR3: CASGLQGASGNTIYF
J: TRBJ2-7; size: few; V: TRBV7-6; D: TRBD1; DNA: TGTGCCAGCAGCTTAGTCGGGACAGGGGGAGGTGAGCAGTACTTC; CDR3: CASSLVGTGGGEQYF
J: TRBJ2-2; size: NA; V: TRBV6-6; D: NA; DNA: TGTGCCAGCAGTTACTCGAAGGCTATCGGGGAGCTGTTTTTT; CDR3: CASSYSKAIGELFF
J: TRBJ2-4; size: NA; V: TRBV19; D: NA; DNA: TGTGCCAGCACCTCCGGGGGAACCAAAAACATTCAGTACTTC; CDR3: CASTSGGTKNIQYF
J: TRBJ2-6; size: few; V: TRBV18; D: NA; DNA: TGTGCCAGCTCCGCGGATCCCGGACCCTCTGGGGCCAACGTCCTGACTTTC; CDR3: CASSADPGPSGANVLTF
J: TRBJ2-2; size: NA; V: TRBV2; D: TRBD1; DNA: TGTGCCAGCAGTGAAGTCTGGACAGGGTTGGACACCGGGGAGCTGTTTTTT; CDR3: CASSEVWTGLDTGELFF
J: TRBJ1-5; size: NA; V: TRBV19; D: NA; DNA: TGTGCCAGTAGACCCCGGACAGACTATAGCAATCAGCCCCAGCATTTT; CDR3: CASRPRTDYSNQPQHF
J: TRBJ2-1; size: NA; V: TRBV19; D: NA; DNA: TGTGCCAGTAGTCCATGGGGCCTGGAGTCCGGTTTGATGTTCTTC; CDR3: CASSPWGLESGLMFF
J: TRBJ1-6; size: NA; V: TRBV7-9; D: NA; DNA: TGTGCCAGCAGTACTGGGGGGCTTGGGTCACCCCTCCACTTT; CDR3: CASSTGGLGSPLHF
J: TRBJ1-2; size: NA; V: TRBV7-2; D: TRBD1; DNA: TGTGCCAGCAGAAAGGACAGGGAGGACGGCTACACCTTC; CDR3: CASRKDREDGYTF
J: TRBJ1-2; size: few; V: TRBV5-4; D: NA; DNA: TGTGCCAGCAGCGGTTCGAGGGAGGGGTATGGCTACACCTTC; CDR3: CASSGSREGYGYTF
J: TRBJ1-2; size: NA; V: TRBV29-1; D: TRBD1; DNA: TGCAGCGTCTCGACAGGGTATGGCTACACCTTC; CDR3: CSVSTGYGYTF
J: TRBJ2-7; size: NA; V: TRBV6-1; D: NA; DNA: TGTGCCAGCAGTGAAGGAGTGGGAATCCCGCCCTACGAGCAGTACTTC; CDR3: CASSEGVGIPPYEQYF
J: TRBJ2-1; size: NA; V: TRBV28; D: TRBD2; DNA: TGTGCCAGCAGTTCCAATTTAGCGGGAGAGGTTTCCAATGAGCAGTTCTTC; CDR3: CASSSNLAGEVSNEQFF
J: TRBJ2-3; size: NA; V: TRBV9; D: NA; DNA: TGTGCCAGCAGGGGGGAAACAGATACGCAGTATTTT; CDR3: CASRGETDTQYF
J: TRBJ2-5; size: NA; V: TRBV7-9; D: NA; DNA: TGTGCCAGCAGCCAGGGAGAACAAGAGACCCAGTACTTC; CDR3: CASSQGEQETQYF
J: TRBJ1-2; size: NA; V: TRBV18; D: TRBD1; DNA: TGTGCCAGCTCACCGACCGGGACAGGCGGCGACTACACCTTC; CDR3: CASSPTGTGGDYTF